This T cell receptor (beta chain) was recorded in a study of T cell responses to AZD1222 COVID-19 vaccine. Notes on the study in general: Spike-specific TCR breadth and depth went up after people got two AZD1222 doses. Baseline serology detected seropositivity in only 6 or 7 AZD1222 recipients. The span of vaccine-associated CD4 TCRs extended across spike, with dominance at 160-218 and 743-854.

V was cut by 8 bases and J by 8 bases, with 16 bases left in between. The CDR3 extends over 14 amino acids. Germline CDR1 reads MDHEN; CDR2 reads SYDVKM. About this clone itself: No antigen is known for it.

Produced via immunoSEQ multiplex PCR; TCRdb's table is partial and in-frame only. The table lists about 150,000 clones, approximately 90% of them singletons, with 6.9% in the top ten. The material was peripheral blood, obtained on day 0 of AZD1222 vaccination. The receptor comes from an adult in good health. The chain employs TRBV28 and TRBJ1-6; a weak D match, TRBD1 (5 bases). The CDR3 spells CASLGRVGDSPLHF. Here the CDR3 DNA reads TGTGCCAGCTTGGGCAGGGTGGGGGATTCACCCCTCCACTTT.